This TCR beta chain was identified in a study of blood T cells in healthy people across ages. A J-beta primer mix and a sample-barcoded 5' primer were used in a second PCR of about 7 to 12 cycles. Each TCR beta cDNA got a 12-nucleotide random molecular identifier. One entry per CDR3 protein, called by TCRdb with MiXCR from the 5' RACE reads. Here the sample spans 630,000 or so distinct CDR3 sequences, about 30% being singletons. The donors, aged 6 to 90, were healthy Caucasians from Russia. V gave up 2 bases and J gave up 13 bases, with 12 bases separating them. CDR3 size: 12 residues. The germline gives CDR1 SNHLY, CDR2 FYNNEI.

Sample: blood. The chain is built from TRBV2 and TRBJ1-5, with TRBD1 as a possible D gene (5 bases). The clonotype was recovered from a woman older than 75 in good health. This CDR3 reads CASSEQGASQHF. In DNA form, the CDR3 reads TGTGCCAGCAGTGAACAAGGGGCATCACAGCATTTT. Full variable domain (outside the CDR3, taken from reference TRBV2 and TRBJ1-5): EPEVTQTPSHQVTQMGQEVILRCVPISNHLYFYWYRQILGQKVEFLVSFYNNEISEKSEIFDDQFSVERPDGSNFTLKIRSTKLEDSAMYFCASSEQGASQHFGDGTRLSIL.